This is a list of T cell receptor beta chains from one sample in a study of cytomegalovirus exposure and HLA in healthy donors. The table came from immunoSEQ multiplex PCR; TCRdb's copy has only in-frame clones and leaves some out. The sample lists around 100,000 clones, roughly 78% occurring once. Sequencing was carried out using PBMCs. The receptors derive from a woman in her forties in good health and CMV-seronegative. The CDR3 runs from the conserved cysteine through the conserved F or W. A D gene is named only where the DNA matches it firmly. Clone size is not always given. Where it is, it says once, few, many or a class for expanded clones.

cdr3_aa: CASSGLNEKLFF
cdr3_nt: TGTGCCAGCAGCGGACTAAATGAAAAACTGTTTTTT
clone_size: -
v_call: TRBV9
d_call: -
j_call: TRBJ1-4

cdr3_aa: CASSLYPGLAGTGELFF
cdr3_nt: TGTGCCAGCAGCTTATACCCGGGACTAGCGGGAACCGGGGAGCTGTTTTTT
clone_size: few
v_call: TRBV7-9
d_call: TRBD2
j_call: TRBJ2-2

cdr3_aa: CASSFSTWAENTEAFF
cdr3_nt: TGTGCCAGCAGCTTTTCAACATGGGCAGAGAACACTGAAGCTTTCTTT
clone_size: -
v_call: TRBV11-2
d_call: -
j_call: TRBJ1-1

cdr3_aa: CASSQDRVLAFF
cdr3_nt: TGCGCCAGCAGCCAAGATCGGGTACTGGCTTTCTTT
clone_size: -
v_call: TRBV4-3
d_call: -
j_call: TRBJ1-1

cdr3_aa: CASSLDGEGTDTQYF
cdr3_nt: TGTGCCAGCAGCTTAGATGGGGAGGGGACAGATACGCAGTATTTT
clone_size: -
v_call: TRBV11-2
d_call: TRBD2
j_call: TRBJ2-3

cdr3_aa: CASSLEAGGGYNEQFF
cdr3_nt: TGCGCCAGCAGCTTGGAAGCGGGGGGTGGATACAATGAGCAGTTCTTC
clone_size: few
v_call: TRBV5-1
d_call: TRBD2
j_call: TRBJ2-1

cdr3_aa: CASSEGVADTQYF
cdr3_nt: TGTGCCAGCAGTGAAGGCGTGGCAGATACGCAGTATTTT
clone_size: -
v_call: TRBV2
d_call: -
j_call: TRBJ2-3

cdr3_aa: CASSQAILGGAHNEQFF
cdr3_nt: TGCGCCAGCAGCCAAGCCATCCTTGGGGGGGCTCACAATGAGCAGTTCTTC
clone_size: once
v_call: TRBV4-3
d_call: -
j_call: TRBJ2-1

cdr3_aa: CASSLQWGRDSYNEQFF
cdr3_nt: TGTGCCAGCAGTTTGCAGTGGGGGAGGGACTCCTACAATGAGCAGTTCTTC
clone_size: -
v_call: TRBV7-9
d_call: TRBD2
j_call: TRBJ2-1

cdr3_aa: CASSWQGRAGETQYF
cdr3_nt: TGCGCCAGCAGCTGGCAAGGGAGGGCTGGAGAGACCCAGTACTTC
clone_size: -
v_call: TRBV5-1
d_call: TRBD2
j_call: TRBJ2-5

cdr3_aa: CASSPGGAGGRGDTQYF
cdr3_nt: TGTGCCAGCAGCCCCGGGGGAGCGGGAGGGCGGGGAGATACGCAGTATTTT
clone_size: -
v_call: TRBV28
d_call: TRBD2
j_call: TRBJ2-3

cdr3_aa: CASSPSGTSDEQYF
cdr3_nt: TGTGCCAGCTCACCGTCCGGGACTAGCGACGAGCAGTACTTC
clone_size: -
v_call: TRBV18
d_call: TRBD2
j_call: TRBJ2-7

cdr3_aa: CASSLVGLGEQYF
cdr3_nt: TGTGCCAGCAGCTTGGTAGGACTAGGCGAGCAGTACTTC
clone_size: -
v_call: TRBV5-4
d_call: TRBD2
j_call: TRBJ2-7

cdr3_aa: CASSQAGQSVNQPQHF
cdr3_nt: TGCGCCAGCAGCCAAGCGGGACAGAGCGTAAATCAGCCCCAGCATTTT
clone_size: -
v_call: TRBV4-1
d_call: TRBD1
j_call: TRBJ1-5

cdr3_aa: CASSSTGRHYEQYF
cdr3_nt: TGTGCCAGCAGTTCGACAGGGCGCCACTACGAGCAGTACTTC
clone_size: -
v_call: TRBV28
d_call: TRBD1
j_call: TRBJ2-7

cdr3_aa: CASIPIPGGSHF
cdr3_nt: TGCGCCAGCATCCCCATCCCAGGGGGATCACACTTC
clone_size: once
v_call: TRBV5-1
d_call: TRBD1
j_call: TRBJ2-4

cdr3_aa: CASSPPGQGRNEQFF
cdr3_nt: TGTGCCAGCTCACCACCCGGACAGGGGAGGAATGAGCAGTTCTTC
clone_size: -
v_call: TRBV18
d_call: TRBD1
j_call: TRBJ2-1

cdr3_aa: CASSLNSQETQYF
cdr3_nt: TGCGCCAGCAGCTTGAACAGCCAAGAGACCCAGTACTTC
clone_size: few
v_call: TRBV5-1
d_call: -
j_call: TRBJ2-5

cdr3_aa: CASSVVPSTDTQYF
cdr3_nt: TGTGCCAGCAGCGTAGTTCCTAGCACAGATACGCAGTATTTT
clone_size: -
v_call: TRBV9
d_call: -
j_call: TRBJ2-3

cdr3_aa: CASSATGQGYYEQYF
cdr3_nt: TGTGCCAGCAGCGCGACAGGACAGGGGTACTACGAGCAGTACTTC
clone_size: -
v_call: TRBV7-2
d_call: TRBD1
j_call: TRBJ2-7

cdr3_aa: CASSLQVWVDSRNTGELFF
cdr3_nt: TGTGCCAGCAGTTTACAAGTTTGGGTTGACAGCCGGAACACCGGGGAGCTGTTTTTT
clone_size: once
v_call: TRBV27
d_call: -
j_call: TRBJ2-2

cdr3_aa: CASSLTSGRADTQYF
cdr3_nt: TGTGCCAGCAGCCTGACTAGCGGGAGGGCAGATACGCAGTATTTT
clone_size: -
v_call: TRBV5-4
d_call: TRBD2
j_call: TRBJ2-3

cdr3_aa: CASSPEDAGGYTF
cdr3_nt: TGTGCCAGCTCACCGGAGGATGCGGGTGGCTACACCTTC
clone_size: -
v_call: TRBV18
d_call: -
j_call: TRBJ1-2

cdr3_aa: CASRTDRDFQQETQYF
cdr3_nt: TGTGCCAGCAGGACTGATAGGGACTTCCAGCAAGAGACCCAGTACTTC
clone_size: -
v_call: TRBV28
d_call: -
j_call: TRBJ2-5

cdr3_aa: CASSVGGTSGGWNEQFF
cdr3_nt: TGTGCCAGCAGCGTAGGCGGGACTAGCGGGGGGTGGAATGAGCAGTTCTTC
clone_size: few
v_call: TRBV9
d_call: TRBD2
j_call: TRBJ2-1

cdr3_aa: CASSLRQGGEKLFF
cdr3_nt: TGTGCCAGCAGCTTAAGACAGGGGGGGGAAAAACTGTTTTTT
clone_size: -
v_call: TRBV7-9
d_call: TRBD1
j_call: TRBJ1-4

cdr3_aa: CASSVGGINQPQHF
cdr3_nt: TGTGCCAGCAGCGTGGGGGGAATCAATCAGCCCCAGCATTTT
clone_size: -
v_call: TRBV9
d_call: -
j_call: TRBJ1-5

cdr3_aa: CASSPGAEQFF
cdr3_nt: TGTGCCAGCTCACCTGGGGCCGAGCAGTTCTTC
clone_size: -
v_call: TRBV18
d_call: -
j_call: TRBJ2-1

cdr3_aa: CASSTPKTSDYEQYF
cdr3_nt: TGTGCCAGCAGTACTCCAAAGACTAGCGACTACGAGCAGTACTTC
clone_size: few
v_call: TRBV28
d_call: TRBD2
j_call: TRBJ2-7

cdr3_aa: CASSVTAGLQETQYF
cdr3_nt: TGTGCCAGCAGCGTAACCGCGGGACTACAAGAGACCCAGTACTTC
clone_size: -
v_call: TRBV9
d_call: TRBD2
j_call: TRBJ2-5

cdr3_aa: CASSLDGGPGTGELFF
cdr3_nt: TGTGCCAGCAGCTTAGACGGGGGGCCGGGCACCGGGGAGCTGTTTTTT
clone_size: few
v_call: TRBV7-2
d_call: -
j_call: TRBJ2-2

cdr3_aa: CSVRGASADTQYF
cdr3_nt: TGCAGCGTTCGAGGGGCTAGCGCAGATACGCAGTATTTT
clone_size: -
v_call: TRBV29-1
d_call: -
j_call: TRBJ2-3

cdr3_aa: CASSQVTGDTYGYTF
cdr3_nt: TGCGCCAGCAGCCAAGTCACAGGGGATACCTATGGCTACACCTTC
clone_size: -
v_call: TRBV4-1
d_call: TRBD1
j_call: TRBJ1-2

cdr3_aa: CASSFVYGNTEAFF
cdr3_nt: TGTGCCAGCAGTTTTGTTTACGGGAACACTGAAGCTTTCTTT
clone_size: -
v_call: TRBV28
d_call: -
j_call: TRBJ1-1

cdr3_aa: CASSVLGTANTGELFF
cdr3_nt: TGCGCCAGCAGCGTTCTAGGGACAGCGAACACCGGGGAGCTGTTTTTT
clone_size: -
v_call: TRBV5-1
d_call: TRBD1
j_call: TRBJ2-2

cdr3_aa: CAWSGQGPSYEQYF
cdr3_nt: TGTGCCTGGAGTGGACAGGGTCCCTCCTACGAGCAGTACTTC
clone_size: -
v_call: TRBV30
d_call: TRBD1
j_call: TRBJ2-7

cdr3_aa: CASSRGPDYGYTF
cdr3_nt: TGTGCCAGCAGTAGGGGTCCGGACTATGGCTACACCTTC
clone_size: -
v_call: TRBV6-5
d_call: -
j_call: TRBJ1-2

cdr3_aa: CASSLGLAGGSYEQYF
cdr3_nt: TGTGCCAGCAGCTTGGGACTAGCGGGAGGTTCCTACGAGCAGTACTTC
clone_size: once
v_call: TRBV5-4
d_call: TRBD2
j_call: TRBJ2-7

cdr3_aa: CASSSLAGGNTGELFF
cdr3_nt: TGTGCCAGCAGCTCACTAGCGGGGGGGAACACCGGGGAGCTGTTTTTT
clone_size: -
v_call: TRBV7-2
d_call: TRBD2
j_call: TRBJ2-2

cdr3_aa: CASSPGVYGEQYF
cdr3_nt: TGTGCCAGCAGTCCCGGGGTGTACGGCGAGCAGTACTTC
clone_size: -
v_call: TRBV28
d_call: -
j_call: TRBJ2-7

cdr3_aa: CASSFSGDETQYF
cdr3_nt: TGTGCCAGCAGTTTTAGCGGGGATGAGACCCAGTACTTC
clone_size: -
v_call: TRBV6-1
d_call: TRBD2
j_call: TRBJ2-5

cdr3_aa: CASSERRDSLGPDTQYF
cdr3_nt: TGTGCCAGCAGTGAAAGGAGGGACAGTCTGGGGCCAGATACGCAGTATTTT
clone_size: -
v_call: TRBV2
d_call: -
j_call: TRBJ2-3

cdr3_aa: CASSYGEQGAYEQYF
cdr3_nt: TGTGCCAGCAGCTATGGGGAACAGGGGGCCTACGAGCAGTACTTC
clone_size: -
v_call: TRBV9
d_call: TRBD1
j_call: TRBJ2-7

cdr3_aa: CASSLAPLAVGNEQFF
cdr3_nt: TGCGCCAGCAGCTTGGCCCCCCTAGCCGTGGGCAATGAGCAGTTCTTC
clone_size: once
v_call: TRBV5-1
d_call: -
j_call: TRBJ2-1

cdr3_aa: CASSIFGQIYEQYF
cdr3_nt: TGTGCCAGTAGTATATTCGGACAGATCTACGAGCAGTACTTC
clone_size: -
v_call: TRBV19
d_call: -
j_call: TRBJ2-7

cdr3_aa: CAISARQGENTEAFF
cdr3_nt: TGTGCCATCAGTGCCAGACAGGGGGAGAACACTGAAGCTTTCTTT
clone_size: -
v_call: TRBV10-3
d_call: TRBD1
j_call: TRBJ1-1

cdr3_aa: CSSSSLGGGSYEQYF
cdr3_nt: TGTTCCAGCAGCTCCCTTGGGGGCGGCTCCTACGAGCAGTACTTC
clone_size: few
v_call: TRBV7-9
d_call: -
j_call: TRBJ2-7

cdr3_aa: CASGTGSLQPQHF
cdr3_nt: TGTGCCTCGGGCACAGGGTCCCTTCAGCCCCAGCATTTT
clone_size: -
v_call: TRBV6-5
d_call: -
j_call: TRBJ1-5

cdr3_aa: CAWSEGGGGNTGELFF
cdr3_nt: TGTGCCTGGAGTGAAGGCGGGGGCGGCAACACCGGGGAGCTGTTTTTT
clone_size: once
v_call: TRBV30
d_call: -
j_call: TRBJ2-2

cdr3_aa: CASSEQGSTSGNTIYF
cdr3_nt: TGTGCCAGCAGTGAACAGGGCTCCACTTCTGGAAACACCATATATTTT
clone_size: -
v_call: TRBV6-1
d_call: -
j_call: TRBJ1-3

cdr3_aa: CASGNGEGPNQPQHF
cdr3_nt: TGTGCCAGCGGGAACGGGGAGGGGCCCAATCAGCCCCAGCATTTT
clone_size: -
v_call: TRBV7-9
d_call: -
j_call: TRBJ1-5

cdr3_aa: CASTPADRGGNTIYF
cdr3_nt: TGTGCCAGCACCCCCGCGGACAGAGGTGGAAACACCATATATTTT
clone_size: -
v_call: TRBV6-6
d_call: -
j_call: TRBJ1-3

cdr3_aa: CASSESVNYGYTF
cdr3_nt: TGCGCCAGCAGTGAAAGCGTGAACTATGGCTACACCTTC
clone_size: -
v_call: TRBV10-1
d_call: -
j_call: TRBJ1-2